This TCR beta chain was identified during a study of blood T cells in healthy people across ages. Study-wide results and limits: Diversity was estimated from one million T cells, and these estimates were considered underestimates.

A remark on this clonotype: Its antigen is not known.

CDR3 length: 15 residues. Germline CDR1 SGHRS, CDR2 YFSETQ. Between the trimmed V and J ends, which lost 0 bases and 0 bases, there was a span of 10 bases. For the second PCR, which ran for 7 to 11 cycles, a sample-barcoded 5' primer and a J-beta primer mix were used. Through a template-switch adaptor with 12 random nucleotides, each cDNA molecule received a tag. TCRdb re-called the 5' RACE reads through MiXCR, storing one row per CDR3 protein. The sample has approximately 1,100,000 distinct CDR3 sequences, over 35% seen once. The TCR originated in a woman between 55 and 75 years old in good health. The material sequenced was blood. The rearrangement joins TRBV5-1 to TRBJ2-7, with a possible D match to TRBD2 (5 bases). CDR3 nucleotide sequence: TGCGCCAGCAGCTTGGGGTCCGGGAACTCCTACGAGCAGTACTTC. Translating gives CASSLGSGNSYEQYF.